The present entry profiles one T cell receptor (beta chain) with its context. This sample was taken from a study of blood T cell repertoires in COVID-19. Looking at the study overall: Nucleic acid was either cDNA or gDNA, and it came from T cells, B-cell-depleted T cells, or PBMCs.

Germline V CDR1 and CDR2: MNHEY, SVGAGI. V was pared by 0 bases and J by 2 bases, with 9 bases between. CDR3 size: 15 residues. As originally analysed: Amplification of reference gene primers provided the estimated nucleated cell counts. Clones were read by immunoSEQ multiplex PCR, and TCRdb kept only the in-frame ones, dropping some. V and J calls and clone size are given by that table; D and trimming were obtained from the DNA. The table has some 300,000 clones, 85% to 90% seen once. The receptor was isolated from a woman between 45 and 60 years old with COVID-19, enrolled during active disease. Material: peripheral blood. This chain connects TRBV6-5 to TRBJ2-3; D gene unclear. CDR3 amino acids: CASSYSVHTTDTQYF. The CDR3 DNA is TGTGCCAGCAGTTACTCGGTCCACACCACAGATACGCAGTATTTT.